The rows below give T cell receptor beta chains drawn from one sample of a study of T cell changes during pregnancy in multiple sclerosis. Profiled with immunoSEQ multiplex PCR; TCRdb holds only in-frame clones, not every one. This sample carries about 100,000 clones, 90% to 95% of them seen once, and the ten largest clones take more than 0.8%. Material: peripheral blood, obtained before pregnancy. The receptors come from a female donor with multiple sclerosis, enrolled in a pregnancy study. Each CDR3 is given with its conserved first and last residue. D genes are given only for firm matches. The listing skips clone size in some rows; elsewhere it reads once, few, many or a size class.

clone_size: once
v_call: TRBV6-5
j_call: TRBJ2-7
d_call: NA
cdr3_nt: TGTGCCAGCAGGCCGACTAGAGGCCCCTCCTACGAGCAGTACTTC
cdr3_aa: CASRPTRGPSYEQYF

clone_size: NA
v_call: TRBV7-9
j_call: TRBJ1-1
d_call: NA
cdr3_nt: TGTGCCAGCAGATTTACGGGACACATTGAAGCTTTCTTT
cdr3_aa: CASRFTGHIEAFF

clone_size: NA
v_call: TRBV19
j_call: TRBJ1-4
d_call: TRBD1
cdr3_nt: TGTGCCAGTAGTATACGAGGGGGCTCAGCAACTAATGAAAAACTGTTTTTT
cdr3_aa: CASSIRGGSATNEKLFF

clone_size: NA
v_call: TRBV19
j_call: TRBJ1-1
d_call: TRBD1
cdr3_nt: TGTGCCAGTAGTATGAACAGGGGCCACACTGAAGCTTTCTTT
cdr3_aa: CASSMNRGHTEAFF

clone_size: NA
v_call: TRBV19
j_call: TRBJ2-1
d_call: TRBD2
cdr3_nt: TGTGCCAGTAGACCCCGGGGCGGGAGGGCCCATGAGCAGTTCTTC
cdr3_aa: CASRPRGGRAHEQFF

clone_size: NA
v_call: TRBV7-8
j_call: TRBJ2-3
d_call: NA
cdr3_nt: TGTGCCAGCAGCCCACAGGGATTTGGGGATACGCAGTATTTT
cdr3_aa: CASSPQGFGDTQYF

clone_size: NA
v_call: TRBV7-6
j_call: TRBJ2-5
d_call: TRBD1
cdr3_nt: TGTGCCAGCAGTTGGGACAGGGGGGAGACCCAGTACTTC
cdr3_aa: CASSWDRGETQYF

clone_size: NA
v_call: TRBV5-4
j_call: TRBJ2-1
d_call: TRBD2
cdr3_nt: TGTGCCAGCAGCTTGGACGGGACTAGCGGGGACTTCTACAATGAGCAGTTCTTC
cdr3_aa: CASSLDGTSGDFYNEQFF

clone_size: NA
v_call: TRBV29-1
j_call: TRBJ2-1
d_call: NA
cdr3_nt: TGCAGCGCCAGGGGTCTCACCTACAATGAGCAGTTCTTC
cdr3_aa: CSARGLTYNEQFF

clone_size: NA
v_call: TRBV2
j_call: TRBJ1-2
d_call: TRBD1
cdr3_nt: TGTGCCAGCAGGGGGACAGGGAGATGGTATGGCTACACCTTC
cdr3_aa: CASRGTGRWYGYTF

clone_size: once
v_call: TRBV30
j_call: TRBJ1-1
d_call: TRBD1
cdr3_nt: TGTGCCTGGAGTGGACAGGGGGCACATGAAGCTTTCTTT
cdr3_aa: CAWSGQGAHEAFF

clone_size: NA
v_call: TRBV6-5
j_call: TRBJ2-2
d_call: TRBD1
cdr3_nt: TGTGCCAGCAGTCCGACAGGGGGAAACACCGGGGAGCTGTTTTTT
cdr3_aa: CASSPTGGNTGELFF

clone_size: NA
v_call: TRBV29-1
j_call: TRBJ1-1
d_call: TRBD1
cdr3_nt: TGCAGCGATGGACAGGCTATGAACACTGAAGCTTTCTTT
cdr3_aa: CSDGQAMNTEAFF

clone_size: NA
v_call: TRBV30
j_call: TRBJ2-1
d_call: TRBD2
cdr3_nt: TGTGCCTGGGGGGGAGGGGTTGCGGGAGGAATTGATGAGCAGTTCTTC
cdr3_aa: CAWGGGVAGGIDEQFF

clone_size: NA
v_call: TRBV9
j_call: TRBJ2-7
d_call: TRBD1
cdr3_nt: TGTGCCAGCAGCGTAGGATGGGGGACAGGGAAGAACTCCTACGAGCAGTACTTC
cdr3_aa: CASSVGWGTGKNSYEQYF

clone_size: NA
v_call: TRBV28
j_call: TRBJ1-2
d_call: NA
cdr3_nt: TGTGCCAGCAGTCTCGATCAGGGTTACTATGGCTACACCTTC
cdr3_aa: CASSLDQGYYGYTF

clone_size: NA
v_call: TRBV1
j_call: TRBJ2-1
d_call: NA
cdr3_nt: TGCACCAGCAGCCAAGGCCCGAGTATTCTAGCGGGAGTAAAGAATGAGCAGTTCTTC
cdr3_aa: CTSSQGPSILAGVKNEQFF

clone_size: NA
v_call: TRBV6-5
j_call: TRBJ2-7
d_call: NA
cdr3_nt: TGTGCCAGCGGACCCGGGGATTACGAGCAGTACTTC
cdr3_aa: CASGPGDYEQYF

clone_size: once
v_call: TRBV27
j_call: TRBJ2-3
d_call: NA
cdr3_nt: TGTGCCAGCAGTTTGGGGCGGACAAGCACAGATACGCAGTATTTT
cdr3_aa: CASSLGRTSTDTQYF

clone_size: NA
v_call: TRBV9
j_call: TRBJ1-2
d_call: NA
cdr3_nt: TGTGCCAGCAGCGTAAATCCTTGGCAGGGCGACTACACCTTC
cdr3_aa: CASSVNPWQGDYTF

clone_size: once
v_call: TRBV7-3
j_call: TRBJ2-1
d_call: TRBD2
cdr3_nt: TGTGCCAGCAGCTTAAGATGGACTAGCGGGAGGTTCTCCTACAATGAGCAGTTCTTC
cdr3_aa: CASSLRWTSGRFSYNEQFF

clone_size: NA
v_call: TRBV19
j_call: TRBJ2-7
d_call: TRBD2
cdr3_nt: TGTGCCAGTAGTAACCTAGCGGGAGTCGGCTACGAGCAGTACTTC
cdr3_aa: CASSNLAGVGYEQYF

clone_size: NA
v_call: TRBV27
j_call: TRBJ1-1
d_call: NA
cdr3_nt: TGTGCCAGCAGGAAACAGGGCATGAACACTGAAGCTTTCTTT
cdr3_aa: CASRKQGMNTEAFF

clone_size: NA
v_call: TRBV19
j_call: TRBJ2-7
d_call: NA
cdr3_nt: TGTGCCAGTAGTATTCGACAGCTGAGCTACGAGCAGTACTTC
cdr3_aa: CASSIRQLSYEQYF

clone_size: NA
v_call: TRBV11-2
j_call: TRBJ2-3
d_call: NA
cdr3_nt: TGTGCCAGCAGCTTAGGTCAGCGGGCTGACACAGATACGCAGTATTTT
cdr3_aa: CASSLGQRADTDTQYF

clone_size: NA
v_call: TRBV5-4
j_call: TRBJ2-7
d_call: NA
cdr3_nt: TGTGCCAGCAGCCTGGGTATTGAGCAGTACTTC
cdr3_aa: CASSLGIEQYF

clone_size: NA
v_call: TRBV2
j_call: TRBJ1-2
d_call: NA
cdr3_nt: TGTGCCAGCAACGCTGCGGGCTATGGCTACACCTTC
cdr3_aa: CASNAAGYGYTF

clone_size: NA
v_call: TRBV5-6
j_call: TRBJ1-2
d_call: NA
cdr3_nt: TGTGCCAGCAGCGAAGACAGGTATGGCTACACCTTC
cdr3_aa: CASSEDRYGYTF

clone_size: NA
v_call: TRBV5-5
j_call: TRBJ1-1
d_call: NA
cdr3_nt: TGTGCCAGCAGCTCCAGTCGATTGAACACTGAAGCTTTCTTT
cdr3_aa: CASSSSRLNTEAFF

clone_size: NA
v_call: TRBV28
j_call: TRBJ1-2
d_call: NA
cdr3_nt: TGTGCCAGCAGTCGACAGCTTGGCTACACCTTC
cdr3_aa: CASSRQLGYTF